The rows below give T cell receptor beta chains drawn from one sample of a study of technical replicates of blood from a few donors. Profiling relied on immunoSEQ multiplex PCR, and the TCRdb table lists in-frame clones only, not all of them. Of tens of thousands of clones detected, approximately 94% appear once; the ten largest clones hold about 0.38%. Material: T cells isolated from PBMCs. The receptors shown here come from a human donor in good health. Both conserved end residues are part of each CDR3. The D gene is left open where the match is weak. Part of the rows lack a size; the others show once, few, many or a class for expanded clones.

d_call j_call clone_size v_call cdr3_nt cdr3_aa
NA TRBJ1-2 NA TRBV2 TGTGCCAGCAGTGTTCAGGGATCATATGGCTACACCTTC CASSVQGSYGYTF
NA TRBJ2-7 NA TRBV6-1 TGTGCCAGCAGCTTGGTTTATGACAGCTCCTACGAGCAGTACTTC CASSLVYDSSYEQYF
NA TRBJ2-5 NA TRBV10-3 TGTGCCATCAGTGGTAGGGGTGAAGAGACCCAGTACTTC CAISGRGEETQYF
NA TRBJ1-2 NA TRBV27 TGTGCCAGCAGTCCGGGACTTACCTATGGCTACACCTTC CASSPGLTYGYTF
NA TRBJ2-5 NA TRBV29-1 TGCAGCGTTGATAGTCAAGAGACCCAGTACTTC CSVDSQETQYF
TRBD2 TRBJ2-3 NA TRBV7-2 TGTGCCAGCAGCTTAACGAGCTTGGGACTAGCGGGAGGGCTTACGCAGTATTTT CASSLTSLGLAGGLTQYF
TRBD2 TRBJ2-1 NA TRBV7-3 TGTGCCAGCAGCCAATATACCGGGAGGACTCACAATGAGCAGTTCTTC CASSQYTGRTHNEQFF
TRBD2 TRBJ2-1 NA TRBV2 TGTGCCACATCAGCGGGACTAAGCAATGAGCAGTTCTTC CATSAGLSNEQFF
NA TRBJ1-2 NA TRBV10-3 TGTGCCATCAGTGAGTCCGAGGGAGGAAGACCGGGTGGCTACACCTTC CAISESEGGRPGGYTF
NA TRBJ2-2 NA TRBV10-2 TGCGCCAGCAGTGATCAGGACGGGGAGCTGTTTTTT CASSDQDGELFF
NA TRBJ2-1 NA TRBV9 TGTGCCAGCAGCGTCTGGGGCGGGGCCTCCGGCAATGAGCAGTTCTTC CASSVWGGASGNEQFF
NA TRBJ1-5 NA TRBV6-1 TGTGCCAGCAGTGAGGACTATAGCAATCAGCCCCAGCATTTT CASSEDYSNQPQHF
NA TRBJ1-3 NA TRBV6-5 TGTGCCAGCAGTAGGACAGAGCGGCTTGGAAACACCATATATTTT CASSRTERLGNTIYF
TRBD2 TRBJ2-3 NA TRBV9 TGTGCCAGCAGCCCCGGACTAGCTTCATCAGATACGCAGTATTTT CASSPGLASSDTQYF
NA TRBJ1-1 NA TRBV29-1 TGCAGCGTTGGGCAAAGGCGTTCAGGATGGAACACTGAAGCTTTCTTT CSVGQRRSGWNTEAFF
NA TRBJ2-1 NA TRBV4-1 TGCGCCAGCAGCCAAGCCTTCAATGAGCAGTTCTTC CASSQAFNEQFF
NA TRBJ1-3 NA TRBV7-2 TGTGCCAGCAGCCTGACAGGTCACTCTGGAAACACCATATATTTT CASSLTGHSGNTIYF
NA TRBJ2-7 NA TRBV9 TGTGCCAGCAGCGTAGGGGACTCACTTGGCGAGCAGTACTTC CASSVGDSLGEQYF
NA TRBJ1-2 NA TRBV19 TGTGCCAGTAGTATAGACTACCCAGGGTTTAATGGCTACACCTTC CASSIDYPGFNGYTF
TRBD2 TRBJ2-2 once TRBV7-3 TGTGCCAGCAGAAGCGGGACCGCGAACACCGGGGAGCTGTTTTTT CASRSGTANTGELFF
NA TRBJ2-5 NA TRBV28 TGTGCCAGCAGTTTCGCGGCTCGGCAGACCCAGTACTTC CASSFAARQTQYF
NA TRBJ1-2 NA TRBV9 TGTGCCAGCAGCGTAGGTGGACTGAGCTATGGCTACACCTTC CASSVGGLSYGYTF
TRBD2 TRBJ2-1 NA TRBV19 TGTGCCAGTAGTATGGGCCTAGCGGGAGAGGCCCCCTACAATGAGCAGTTCTTC CASSMGLAGEAPYNEQFF
TRBD1 TRBJ2-6 NA TRBV30 TGTGCCTGGAGTGCCCTTCGGACAGGACGCTCTGGGGCCAACGTCCTGACTTTC CAWSALRTGRSGANVLTF
NA TRBJ2-2 NA TRBV11-2 TGTGCCAGCAGCATAGCGGGACAGAGCGCCGGGGAGCTGTTTTTT CASSIAGQSAGELFF
NA TRBJ1-2 NA TRBV21-1 TGTGCCAGCAGCAAGGGACAGGGAAGACGATTCGACGGCTACACCTTC CASSKGQGRRFDGYTF
NA TRBJ1-2 NA TRBV19 TGTGCCAGTAGTATAGTATGGAACAGGCTCTATGGCTACACCTTC CASSIVWNRLYGYTF
NA TRBJ2-5 NA TRBV5-6 TGTGCCAGCAGCTTGATTGCGGGCGAGACCCAGTACTTC CASSLIAGETQYF
TRBD1 TRBJ1-5 NA TRBV6-1 TGTGCCAGCAGTGACAGGACAGGGGAACAGCCCCAGCATTTT CASSDRTGEQPQHF
TRBD1 TRBJ1-2 NA TRBV15 TGTGCCACCAGCAGAAAGACAGGGAGCTATGGCTACACCTTC CATSRKTGSYGYTF
NA TRBJ2-1 NA TRBV28 TGTGCCAGCAGTCCCGGGAGTTCCCTACCCAATGAGCAGTTCTTC CASSPGSSLPNEQFF